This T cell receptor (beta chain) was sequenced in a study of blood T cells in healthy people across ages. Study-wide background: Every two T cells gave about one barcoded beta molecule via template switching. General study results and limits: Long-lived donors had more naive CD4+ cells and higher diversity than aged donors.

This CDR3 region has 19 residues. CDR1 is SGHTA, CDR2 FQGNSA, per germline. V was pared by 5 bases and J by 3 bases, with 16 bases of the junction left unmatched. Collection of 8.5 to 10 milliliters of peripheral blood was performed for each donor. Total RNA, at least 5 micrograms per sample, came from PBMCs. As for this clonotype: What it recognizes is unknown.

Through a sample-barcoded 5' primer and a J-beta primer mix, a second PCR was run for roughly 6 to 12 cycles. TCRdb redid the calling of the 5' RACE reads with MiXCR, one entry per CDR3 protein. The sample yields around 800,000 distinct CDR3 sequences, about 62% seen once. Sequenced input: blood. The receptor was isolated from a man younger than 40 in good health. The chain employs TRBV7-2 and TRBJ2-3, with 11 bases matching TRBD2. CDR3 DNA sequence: TGTGCCAGCAGCCGAGCGACTAGCGGGGCGCCGAACCGTACAGATACGCAGTATTTT. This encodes CASSRATSGAPNRTDTQYF.